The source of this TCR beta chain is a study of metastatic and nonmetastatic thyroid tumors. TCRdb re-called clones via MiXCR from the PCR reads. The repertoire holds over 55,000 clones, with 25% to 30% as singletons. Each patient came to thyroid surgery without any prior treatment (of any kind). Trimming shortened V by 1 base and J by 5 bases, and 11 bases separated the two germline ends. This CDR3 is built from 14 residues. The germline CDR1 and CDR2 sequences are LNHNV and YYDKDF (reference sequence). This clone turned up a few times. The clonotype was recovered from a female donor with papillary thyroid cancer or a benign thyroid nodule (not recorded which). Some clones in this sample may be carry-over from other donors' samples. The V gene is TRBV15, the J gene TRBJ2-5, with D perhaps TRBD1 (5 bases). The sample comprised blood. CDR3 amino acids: CATSRGEGAETQYF. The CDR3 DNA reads TGTGCCACCAGCAGAGGGGAAGGGGCCGAGACCCAGTACTTC.